One sample yielded the 18 T cell receptor beta chains listed below, sequenced in a study of shared clonotypes between healthy human individuals. Data came from immunoSEQ multiplex PCR; TCRdb stores just in-frame clones and leaves some out. Here the sample spans millions of clones, 85% to 95% being singletons. The sequencing input was naive CD4+ T cells sorted from blood. Subset specified: CD45RA+ positively selected. Receptors originate from a man between 18 and 29 years old in good health.

This clone is a singleton in its sample. The chain has TRBV28 and TRBJ1-4; D is undetermined. This CDR3 spans 15 amino acids. The germline V gene has CDR1 MDHEN and CDR2 SYDVKM. Trimming removed 4 bases at V and 5 bases at J, with 14 bases between. The CDR3 protein is CASSWTAHPNEKLFF. DNA for the CDR3: TGTGCCAGCAGTTGGACGGCGCACCCCAATGAAAAACTGTTTTTT.

The chain employs TRBV10-1 and TRBJ1-1; D may be TRBD1 (6 bases). This CDR3 is built from 13 residues. CDR1 and CDR2 from the germline V gene are WNHNN and SYGVQD (reference sequence). V lost 6 bases and J lost 3, with 11 bases in between. CDR3 sequence (DNA): TGCGCCAGCAGCATGGACAGACACACTGAAGCTTTCTTT. Its protein product is CASSMDRHTEAFF.

This clone appeared once. V gene TRBV7-3 combines with J gene TRBJ1-1; TRBD1 matches 10 bases. The germline V gene encodes CDR1 SGHTA and CDR2 FQGTGA. Trimming cost V 4 bases and J 6 bases; bases outside gene matches: 5. The CDR3 has 14 amino acids. The CDR3 bases are TGTGCCAGCAGCTCGACAGGGGGCAAGGCTGAAGCTTTCTTT. Its protein is CASSSTGGKAEAFF.

The rearrangement links TRBV7-6 to TRBJ1-1, with 12 bases fitting TRBD1. This CDR3 is 17 amino acids long. Looked up from germline, CDR1 is SGHVS and CDR2 is FNYEAQ. V was pared by 5 bases and J by 0 bases, with 7 bases of the junction left unmatched. The CDR3 reads CASSKPGQGAMNTEAFF. In nucleotides, the CDR3 is TGTGCCAGCAGCAAACCGGGACAGGGGGCAATGAACACTGAAGCTTTCTTT.

This chain uses TRBV6-6 with TRBJ2-3; 9 bases map to TRBD2. The CDR3 is 16 residues long. V was pared by 5 bases and J by 2 bases, with 8 bases of the junction left unmatched. Germline V gives CDR1 MNHNY, CDR2 SVGAGI (reference sequence). The CDR3 here is CASSIKAGGYTDTQYF. Written as DNA, the CDR3 is TGTGCCAGCAGTATCAAAGCGGGAGGATACACAGATACGCAGTATTTT.

This sequence joins TRBV5-1 and TRBJ1-4, with D tentatively TRBD1 (5 bases). The CDR3 covers 14 residues. V was clipped by 2 bases and J by 8 bases, with 13 bases between them. The germline V gene encodes CDR1 SGHRS and CDR2 YFSETQ. The CDR3 is CASSFGGVEEKLFF. Written as DNA, the CDR3 is TGCGCCAGCAGCTTCGGAGGGGTGGAGGAAAAACTGTTTTTT. Full variable domain (remainder filled in from reference TRBV5-1 and TRBJ1-4): KAGVTQTPRYLIKTRGQQVTLSCSPISGHRSVSWYQQTPGQGLQFLFEYFSETQRNKGNFPGRFSGRQFSNSRSEMNVSTLELGDSALYLCASSFGGVEEKLFFGSGTQLSVL.

The chain links TRBV28 to TRBJ1-1; 8 nucleotides agree with TRBD1. V lost 2 bases and J lost 8; bases outside the gene matches: 4. The germline V gene encodes CDR1 MDHEN and CDR2 SYDVKM. The CDR3 covers 13 residues. The CDR3 region is CASSLGTGLEAFF. The CDR3, as DNA: TGTGCCAGCAGTTTAGGGACAGGTCTCGAAGCTTTCTTT.

The chain carries TRBV30 and TRBJ2-2, with 11 nucleotides matching TRBD1. Germline V gives CDR1 GTSNPN, CDR2 SVGIG (reference sequence). Trimming cost V 3 bases and J 7 bases; bases outside gene matches: 10. The CDR3 is 16 amino acids. CDR3 region: CAWSRRTGGLVGELFF. CDR3 nucleotides: TGTGCCTGGAGCAGGAGGACAGGGGGCTTGGTCGGGGAGCTGTTTTTT.

The CDR3 is CATSRDRTGGNQPQHF. Here the CDR3 DNA reads TGTGCCACCAGCAGAGATCGGACAGGGGGGAATCAGCCCCAGCATTTT. This chain connects TRBV15 to TRBJ1-5; 10 bases are a match to TRBD1. The CDR3 totals 16 residues. CDR1 LNHNV and CDR2 YYDKDF come from the germline V gene (reference sequence). Trimming cost V 0 bases and J 4 bases; bases outside gene matches: 3. Using reference TRBV15 and TRBJ1-5 for the parts outside the CDR3, the full variable domain is DAMVIQNPRYQVTQFGKPVTLSCSQTLNHNVMYWYQQKSSQAPKLLFHYYDKDFNNEADTPDNFQSRRPNTSFCFLDIRSPGLGDTAMYLCATSRDRTGGNQPQHFGDGTRLSIL.

The J gene is TRBJ2-1, the V gene TRBV4-2; D unresolved. Germline CDR1 LGHNA, CDR2 YNFKEQ. The CDR3 has 13 amino acids. Trimming took 5 bases from V and 0 from J, leaving 5 bases between them. The CDR3 loop is CASSRSSYNEQFF. The CDR3 DNA follows: TGTGCCAGCAGCAGAAGCTCCTACAATGAGCAGTTCTTC.

The chain uses TRBV10-2 and TRBJ2-3; 8 bases fit TRBD1. Germline CDR1 WSHSY, CDR2 SAAADI. The V segment lost 8 bases and the J segment 5 bases; nucleotides outside the gene matches: 9. This CDR3 spans 14 amino acids. The CDR3 is CASGRTGSIDTQYF. The CDR3 DNA follows: TGCGCCAGCGGGCGGACAGGGTCTATAGATACGCAGTATTTT.

This sequence joins TRBV4-1 and TRBJ2-1; no clear D gene. CDR3 size: 14 residues. V was trimmed by 3 bases and J by 9 bases, leaving 15 bases between them. From germline, CDR1 is MGHRA and CDR2 YSYEKL. The CDR3 DNA follows: TGCGCCAGCAGCCAGGCCTCCACAGCAGGTGAGCAGTTCTTC. Amino acids: CASSQASTAGEQFF.

The rearrangement joins TRBV5-1 to TRBJ2-5; D gene ambiguous. V lost 2 bases, J lost 1 base, and 6 bases lay in between. The V gene's germline CDR1 is SGHRS and CDR2 YFSETQ. This CDR3 is 13 amino acids long. For the CDR3, the DNA is TGCGCCAGCAGCTTTTTGGGCCAAGAGACCCAGTACTTC. Protein product: CASSFLGQETQYF.

The genes are TRBV18 and TRBJ1-1; D remains ambiguous. V lost 5 bases to trimming and J lost 5 bases, with 15 bases between them. The V gene's germline CDR1 is KGHSH and CDR2 LQKENI. CDR3 length: 14 residues. Written as DNA, the CDR3 is TGTGCCAGCTCAGTAACGGGTGTGAGTACTGAAGCTTTCTTT. Amino acids: CASSVTGVSTEAFF.

This chain uses TRBV11-2 with TRBJ1-2, with TRBD1 identical over 9 bases. Per the germline V gene, CDR1 is SGHAT and CDR2 is FQNNGV. This CDR3 spans 16 amino acids. Losses at the gene ends were 0 bases for V and 7 bases for J; bases not matched to a gene: 9. This chain's CDR3 is CASSLDRDRVRGGYTF. The CDR3 DNA sequence: TGTGCCAGCAGCTTAGACCGGGACAGGGTGAGGGGTGGCTACACCTTC.

The chain uses TRBV6-5 and TRBJ1-4; no clear D gene. Germline lookup yields CDR1 MNHEY and CDR2 SVGAGI. The CDR3 is 13 amino acids. V lost 8 bases, J lost 6 bases, and 13 bases lay in between. CDR3 loop: CASGRSLDEKLFF. In DNA, the CDR3 is TGTGCCAGCGGCAGATCGTTGGATGAAAAACTGTTTTTT.

V and J are TRBV5-4 and TRBJ1-1; D possibly corresponds to TRBD1 (5 bases). The germline V and J ends were trimmed by 2 bases and 0 bases, with 11 bases remaining between them. Germline V gene data show CDR1 as SGHNT and CDR2 as YYREEE (reference sequence). The CDR3 totals 15 residues. The CDR3 reads CASSLRGLMNTEAFF. In DNA, the CDR3 is TGTGCCAGCAGCTTAAGGGGACTAATGAACACTGAAGCTTTCTTT.

Of note for this clone: Other nucleotide sequences in the sample specify the same CDR3. This chain uses TRBV6-1 with TRBJ1-5; D gene unclear. V was shortened by 2 bases and J by 6 bases, with 5 bases between the two germline ends. The CDR3 spans 12 residues. The germline gives CDR1 MNHNS, CDR2 SASEGT. The CDR3 protein is CASSELGQPQHF. CDR3 DNA: TGTGCCAGCAGTGAATTGGGTCAGCCCCAGCATTTT.